The 17 T cell receptor beta chains below all came from one sample that was sequenced in a study of T cells in Graves' hyperthyroidism and ophthalmopathy. RNA transcripts yielded amplified TCR beta CDR3 regions. The HTBI primer set served for first-round RT-PCR of the TCR CDR3. MiXCR, applied by TCRdb to the multiplex PCR reads, yields one record per CDR3 protein. Of about 110,000 distinct CDR3 sequences listed, approximately 16% were seen once; the top ten hold less than 50%. Source material: blood. The receptors were gathered from a woman between 45 and 60 years old with Graves' hyperthyroidism.

The chain links TRBV19 to TRBJ2-3; 9 bases are shared with TRBD1. Germline V CDR1 and CDR2: LNHDA, SQIVND (reference sequence). The CDR3 is 16 amino acids. V was pared by 5 bases and J by 5 bases, with 11 bases of the junction left unmatched. The CDR3 reads CASSFPTGQGLDTQYF. CDR3 sequence (DNA): TGTGCCAGTAGTTTTCCTACGGGACAGGGTTTAGATACGCAGTATTTT. Variable domain in full (rest from reference TRBV19 and TRBJ2-3): DGGITQSPKYLFRKEGQNVTLSCEQNLNHDAMYWYRQDPGQGLRLIYYSQIVNDFQKGDIAEGYSVSREKKESFPLTVTSAQKNPTAFYLCASSFPTGQGLDTQYFGPGTRLTVL.

This clonotype was recorded at least ten times. The chain carries TRBV6-1 and TRBJ2-3, with 7 positions matching TRBD2. Germline loops: CDR1 MNHNS, CDR2 SASEGT. V shed 4 bases and J 6 bases; nucleotides not matched to a gene: 10. The CDR3 covers 15 residues. CDR3 nucleotide sequence: TGTGCCAGCAGTGCTACTAGCGCGTTTGGCGATACGCAGTATTTT. Translated, it gives CASSATSAFGDTQYF.

This clonotype came up many times. V usage is TRBV20-1 and J usage is TRBJ2-7; 7 bases map to TRBD2. The CDR3 is 16 amino acids. Trimming at V came to 1 base and at J to 2 bases, leaving 11 bases not matched to a gene. The germline gives CDR1 DFQATT, CDR2 SNEGSKA (reference sequence). Written as DNA, the CDR3 is TGCAGTGCTAGAGGGGGGAGCGGGACCCTTACCTACGAGCAGTACGTC. Amino acids: CSARGGSGTLTYEQYV.

This clonotype was seen at least ten times. V usage is TRBV7-2 and J usage is TRBJ2-1; 7 nucleotides agree with TRBD2. The germline CDR1 and CDR2 sequences are SGHTA and FQGNSA. This CDR3 contains 16 residues. Trimming cost V 5 bases and J 4 bases; bases outside gene matches: 11. The CDR3 here is CASSPTSHQGYNEQFF. Here the CDR3 DNA reads TGTGCCAGCAGCCCGACTAGCCACCAGGGTTACAATGAGCAGTTCTTC.

The chain employs TRBV5-1 and TRBJ1-2; 8 bases are a match to TRBD1. Germline V gene data show CDR1 as SGHRS and CDR2 as YFSETQ. V lost 4 bases to trimming and J lost 4 bases; unmatched junction nucleotides: 12. The CDR3 covers 16 residues. The CDR3 sequence is CASSPAPTGEGYGYTF. The CDR3 DNA is TGCGCCAGCAGCCCGGCTCCGACAGGGGAGGGCTATGGCTACACCTTC.

This clonotype was counted many times. The rearrangement joins TRBV27 to TRBJ1-6; TRBD1 matches at 7 bases. Germline assignment: CDR1 MNHEY and CDR2 SMNVEV (reference sequence). The trim removed 4 bases at V and 7 bases at J, leaving 4 bases unmatched. The CDR3 is 14 amino acids. CDR3: CASSYEQGNSPLHF. CDR3 bases: TGTGCCAGCAGTTATGAACAGGGGAATTCACCCCTCCACTTT.

At least ten counts were recorded for this clonotype. This sequence joins TRBV28 and TRBJ1-6; D ambiguous. V was pared by 2 bases and J by 6 bases, with 5 bases between. Germline V gene data show CDR1 as MDHEN and CDR2 as SYDVKM. There are 13 residues in the CDR3. The CDR3 DNA is TGTGCCAGCAGTTTACCCGGTAATTCACCCCTCCACTTT. Protein: CASSLPGNSPLHF.

This clonotype was recorded many times. The CDR3: CASSPPPGQGIYGYTF. The CDR3 nucleotides read TGTGCCAGCAGTCCCCCCCCGGGACAGGGGATATATGGCTACACCTTC. The chain uses TRBV28 and TRBJ1-2, with TRBD1 matching 10 bases. Germline lookup yields CDR1 MDHEN and CDR2 SYDVKM. CDR3 length: 16 residues. V was pared by 5 bases and J by 5 bases, with 11 bases of the junction left unmatched.

This clonotype was detected ten times or more. This chain uses TRBV18 with TRBJ2-7; 10 bases agree with TRBD1. V gave up 3 bases and J gave up 1 base; unmatched junction bases: 3. The CDR3 consists of 15 residues. Germline values: CDR1 KGHSH, CDR2 LQKENI. CDR3 DNA: TGTGCCAGCTCACCCGGGACAGGGGTTTCCTACGAGCAGTACTTC. This gives the protein CASSPGTGVSYEQYF.

To note about this clonotype: Possible read error: a much larger clone is one base away. V is TRBV4-2 and J is TRBJ2-2, with D possibly being TRBD1 (6 bases). The V end was cut by 3 bases, the J end by 3 bases, with 14 bases between. This CDR3 contains 16 residues. Germline CDR1 and CDR2: LGHNA and YNFKEQ. The CDR3 DNA reads as TGTGCCAGCAGCCAGGGGGACACTCCGTACACCGGGGAGCTGTTTTTT. As protein: CASSQGDTPYTGELFF.

This clonotype was recorded a few times. The chain employs TRBV5-1 and TRBJ2-3, with unresolved D. Trimming took 0 bases from V and 1 from J, leaving 9 bases between them. From germline, CDR1 is SGHRS and CDR2 YFSETQ. This CDR3 has 15 amino acids. The CDR3 DNA reads as TGCGCCAGCAGCTTGGCCTCGATACGCACAGATACGCAGTATTTT. Translating it yields CASSLASIRTDTQYF.

The chain has TRBV4-1 and TRBJ1-1; 9 positions agree with TRBD1. V shed 4 bases, J shed 10 bases, and the junction held 7 bases outside the gene matches. Germline values: CDR1 MGHRA, CDR2 YSYEKL. CDR3 length: 13 amino acids. CDR3 DNA: TGCGCCAGCAGCCGGGGACAGGGCAGTGGAGCTTTCTTT. Translated: CASSRGQGSGAFF.

This clonotype showed up many times. This rearrangement joins TRBV10-3 to TRBJ2-1; the match to TRBD2 covers 11 bases. V was pared by 6 bases and J by 2 bases, with 3 bases of the junction left unmatched. CDR3 length: 15 amino acids. The germline V gene encodes CDR1 ENHRY and CDR2 SYGVKD. CDR3 amino acids: CAIRATSGAYNEQFF. CDR3 nucleotides: TGTGCCATCAGGGCGACTAGCGGGGCCTACAATGAGCAGTTCTTC.

This clonotype was seen a few times. The chain links TRBV18 to TRBJ2-6; tentatively, D is TRBD2 (5 bases). Between the trimmed V and J ends, which lost 2 bases and 3 bases, there was a span of 17 bases. CDR3 length equals 18 residues. Germline loops: CDR1 KGHSH, CDR2 LQKENI. The CDR3 here is CASSPTTGDPLGANVLTF. The CDR3 DNA reads TGTGCCAGCTCACCAACCACCGGGGATCCCCTTGGGGCCAACGTCCTGACTTTC.

The table lists this clonotype with many counts. This chain connects TRBV19 to TRBJ1-6; D remains ambiguous. The germline V gene has CDR1 LNHDA and CDR2 SQIVND (reference sequence). There are 13 residues in the CDR3. Trimming shortened V by 3 bases and J by 2 bases, and 2 bases separated the two germline ends. The CDR3 is CASSIAYNSPLHF. Written as DNA, the CDR3 is TGTGCCAGTAGTATCGCCTATAATTCACCCCTCCACTTT. Together with reference TRBV19 and TRBJ1-6, the CDR3 gives the full variable domain: DGGITQSPKYLFRKEGQNVTLSCEQNLNHDAMYWYRQDPGQGLRLIYYSQIVNDFQKGDIAEGYSVSREKKESFPLTVTSAQKNPTAFYLCASSIAYNSPLHFGNGTRLTVT.

The sample holds many counts of this clonotype. The chain uses TRBV12-3 or TRBV12-4 and TRBJ2-5; no clear D gene. The V end was cut by 5 bases, the J end by 1 base, with 11 bases between. The CDR3 contains 14 residues. In DNA form, the CDR3 reads TGTGCCAGCAGTGTCGGACGGCTCCAAGAGACCCAGTACTTC. This encodes CASSVGRLQETQYF.

Ten or more counts support this clonotype. CDR3 loop: CASSSQGEQYF. The CDR3, as DNA: TGTGCCAGCAGCTCACAGGGCGAGCAGTACTTC. The chain links TRBV7-9 to TRBJ2-7, with D tentatively TRBD1 (6 bases). Trimming took 4 bases from V and 6 from J, leaving 7 bases between them. Germline loops: CDR1 SEHNR, CDR2 FQNEAQ (reference sequence). The CDR3 length is 11 residues. The full variable domain, in which reference TRBV7-9 and TRBJ2-7 provide the parts outside the CDR3, is DTGVSQNPRHKITKRGQNVTFRCDPISEHNRLYWYRQTLGQGPEFLTYFQNEAQLEKSRLLSDRFSAERPKGSFSTLEIQRTEQGDSAMYLCASSSQGEQYFGPGTRLTVT.